Included here is one T cell receptor beta chain sequence, with context. The assay was immunoSEQ multiplex PCR, and TCRdb's table has in-frame clones only and misses some. The sample lists 60,000 to 65,000 clones, about 74% occurring once. This record comes from a study of blood T cell repertoires in COVID-19. Background on the study: Sites in the United States, Italy and Spain provided acute and convalescent COVID-19 samples.

Material: peripheral blood. This clonotype was obtained from an elderly woman with acute or convalescent COVID-19.

CDR3 residues: CASSPGTNYGYTF. CDR3 coding DNA: TGTGCCAGCAGCCCAGGTACTAACTATGGCTACACCTTC. The chain recombines TRBV3-1 (or the pseudogene TRBV3-2) with TRBJ1-2; no firm D call. The CDR3 runs 13 residues. Germline CDR1 and CDR2: LGHDT and YNNKEL (reference sequence). V was pared by 4 bases and J by 0 bases, with 6 bases between.